Presented here are 10 T cell receptor beta chains from one specimen sequenced in a study of blood T cell repertoires in COVID-19. Here immunoSEQ multiplex PCR was the method, and the copy in TCRdb shows in-frame clones only, minus some. The repertoire consists of some 170,000 clones, with more than 85% occurring once and the leading ten covering 1% to 1.5%. Input material: PBMCs or T cells enriched from blood (not recorded which). Source of these receptors: a human donor with acute COVID-19. The donor label of this sample is uncertain.

The V and J genes are TRBV18 and TRBJ1-6, with D unclear. Germline CDR1 KGHSH, CDR2 LQKENI. This CDR3 is 12 amino acids long. V lost 3 bases to trimming and J lost 8 bases, with 5 bases between them. DNA for the CDR3: TGTGCCAGCTCACCCGGGGATTCACCCCTCCACTTT. It specifies CASSPGDSPLHF.

The chain recombines TRBV9 with TRBJ2-5, with unresolved D. Germline values: CDR1 SGDLS, CDR2 YYNGEE. This CDR3 contains 15 residues. V gave up 0 bases and J gave up 3 bases, with 12 bases separating them. CDR3: CASSVGIRGEETQYF. DNA of the CDR3: TGTGCCAGCAGCGTAGGGATCCGAGGAGAAGAGACCCAGTACTTC. Using reference TRBV9 and TRBJ2-5 for the parts outside the CDR3, the full variable domain is DSGVTQTPKHLITATGQRVTLRCSPRSGDLSVYWYQQSLDQGLQFLIQYYNGEERAKGNILERFSAQQFPDLHSELNLSSLELGDSALYFCASSVGIRGEETQYFGPGTRLLVL.

The rearrangement joins TRBV12-3 or TRBV12-4 to TRBJ2-5; tentative D call: TRBD1 (6 bases). V was trimmed by 6 bases and J by 2 bases, leaving 10 bases between them. The CDR3 is 13 amino acids. CDR3 coding DNA: TGTGCCAGCAGACCGGGACAACAAGAGACCCAGTACTTC. Residues: CASRPGQQETQYF.

The chain has TRBV19 and TRBJ2-5; possibly TRBD2 for D (6 bases). This CDR3 is built from 14 residues. The V gene's germline CDR1 is LNHDA and CDR2 SQIVND (reference sequence). V was pared by 0 bases and J by 3 bases, with 8 bases between. CDR3: CASSIEGGEETQYF. The CDR3 DNA is TGTGCCAGTAGTATAGAGGGGGGTGAAGAGACCCAGTACTTC.

The chain employs TRBV7-2 and TRBJ2-1; tentative D call: TRBD2 (6 bases). The germline V and J ends were trimmed by 2 bases and 6 bases, with 11 bases remaining between them. Germline V gives CDR1 SGHTA, CDR2 FQGNSA. This CDR3 comprises 14 residues. The CDR3 region is CASSLRREANEQFF. The CDR3 DNA sequence: TGTGCCAGCAGCTTACGCAGGGAGGCCAATGAGCAGTTCTTC.

This clone was seen a single time. The chain employs TRBV28 and TRBJ2-5, with 9 bases fitting TRBD2. The germline CDR1 and CDR2 sequences are MDHEN and SYDVKM. With V trimmed by 10 bases and J by 0 bases, 6 bases remained unmatched. The CDR3 sequence is 14 residues long. The chain's CDR3 is CATQASGDQETQYF. For the CDR3, the DNA is TGTGCCACCCAAGCTAGCGGGGACCAAGAGACCCAGTACTTC. Supplemented by reference TRBV28 and TRBJ2-5, the full variable domain reads DVKVTQSSRYLVKRTGEKVFLECVQDMDHENMFWYRQDPGLGLRLIYFSYDVKMKEKGDIPEGYSVSREKKERFSLILESASTNQTSMYLCATQASGDQETQYFGPGTRLLVL.

The J gene is TRBJ2-5, the V gene TRBV4-1, with D perhaps TRBD2 (6 bases). Trimming cost V 0 bases and J 3 bases, with 11 bases left between them. Germline assignment: CDR1 MGHRA and CDR2 YSYEKL. This CDR3 spans 15 amino acids. CDR3 in DNA: TGCGCCAGCAGCCAAGATCGAGGAGGGGAAGAGACCCAGTACTTC. Its translation: CASSQDRGGEETQYF.

As DNA, the CDR3 is TGTGCCAGCAGTGAACACGACAGGGACTCACCCCTCCACTTT. Protein sequence: CASSEHDRDSPLHF. This rearrangement joins TRBV25-1 to TRBJ1-6; 7 nucleotides agree with TRBD1. V was clipped by 2 bases and J by 10 bases; unmatched bases: 5. This CDR3 contains 14 residues. CDR1 and CDR2 (germline): MGHDK, SYGVNS.

The rearrangement uses TRBV7-2 and TRBJ2-1, with D possibly TRBD1 on 5 matching bases. Germline lookup yields CDR1 SGHTA and CDR2 FQGNSA. The V and J ends lost 2 bases and 0 bases respectively, with 14 bases between them. The CDR3 has 17 amino acids. As DNA, the CDR3 is TGTGCCAGCAGCTTAAGGGGTAGCTTTAGCTCCTACAATGAGCAGTTCTTC. It is translated as CASSLRGSFSSYNEQFF. Based on the CDR3 plus reference TRBV7-2 and TRBJ2-1, the full variable domain is GAGVSQSPSNKVTEKGKDVELRCDPISGHTALYWYRQSLGQGLEFLIYFQGNSAPDKSGLPSDRFSAERTGGSVSTLTIQRTQQEDSAVYLCASSLRGSFSSYNEQFFGPGTRLTVL.

The CDR3 sequence: CASSSETGQGYGYTF. The DNA for the CDR3 is TGCGCCAGCAGCTCAGAGACAGGACAGGGCTATGGCTACACCTTC. The chain joins TRBV4-1 to TRBJ1-2; 8 nucleotides line up with TRBD1. Germline V gene data show CDR1 as MGHRA and CDR2 as YSYEKL. Unmatched junction bases numbered 9, after V lost 5 bases and J lost 4 bases. The CDR3 sequence is 15 residues long.